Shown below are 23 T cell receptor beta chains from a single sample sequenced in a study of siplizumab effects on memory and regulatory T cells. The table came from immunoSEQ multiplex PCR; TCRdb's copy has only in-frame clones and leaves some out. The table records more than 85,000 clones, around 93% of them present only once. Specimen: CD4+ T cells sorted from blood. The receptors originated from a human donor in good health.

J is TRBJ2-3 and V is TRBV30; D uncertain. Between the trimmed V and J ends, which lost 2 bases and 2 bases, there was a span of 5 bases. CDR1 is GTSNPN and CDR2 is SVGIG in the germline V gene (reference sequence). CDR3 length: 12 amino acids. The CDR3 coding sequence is TGTGCCTGGAGTCCACCCACAGATACGCAGTATTTT. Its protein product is CAWSPPTDTQYF.

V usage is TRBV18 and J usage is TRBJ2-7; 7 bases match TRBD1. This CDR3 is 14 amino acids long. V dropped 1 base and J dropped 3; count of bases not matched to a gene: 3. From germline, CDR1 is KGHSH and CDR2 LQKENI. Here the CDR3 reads CASSPLTGVYEQYF. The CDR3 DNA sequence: TGTGCCAGCTCACCACTTACAGGGGTCTACGAGCAGTACTTC.

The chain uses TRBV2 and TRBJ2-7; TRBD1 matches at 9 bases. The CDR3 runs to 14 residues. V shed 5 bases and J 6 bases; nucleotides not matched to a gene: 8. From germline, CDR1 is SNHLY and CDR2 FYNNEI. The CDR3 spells CASSKGTGPREQYF. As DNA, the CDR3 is TGTGCCAGCAGTAAAGGGACAGGGCCTCGCGAGCAGTACTTC.

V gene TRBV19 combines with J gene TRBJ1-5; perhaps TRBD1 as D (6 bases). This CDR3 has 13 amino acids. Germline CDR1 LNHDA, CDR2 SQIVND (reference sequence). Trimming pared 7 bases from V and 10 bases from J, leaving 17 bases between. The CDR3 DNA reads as TGTGCCAGTATCGGGCTCACAGGGCCCCCCCAGCATTTT. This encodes CASIGLTGPPQHF.

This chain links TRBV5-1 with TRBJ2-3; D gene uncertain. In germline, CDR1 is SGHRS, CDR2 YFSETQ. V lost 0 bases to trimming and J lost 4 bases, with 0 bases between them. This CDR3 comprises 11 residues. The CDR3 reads CASSLADTQYF. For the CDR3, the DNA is TGCGCCAGCAGCTTGGCAGATACGCAGTATTTT. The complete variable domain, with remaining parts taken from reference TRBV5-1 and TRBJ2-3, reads KAGVTQTPRYLIKTRGQQVTLSCSPISGHRSVSWYQQTPGQGLQFLFEYFSETQRNKGNFPGRFSGRQFSNSRSEMNVSTLELGDSALYLCASSLADTQYFGPGTRLTVL.

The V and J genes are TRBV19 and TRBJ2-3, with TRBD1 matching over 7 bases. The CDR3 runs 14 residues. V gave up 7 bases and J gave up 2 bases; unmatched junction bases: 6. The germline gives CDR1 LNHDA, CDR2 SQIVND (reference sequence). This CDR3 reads CASNRGQITDTQYF. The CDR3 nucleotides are TGTGCCAGTAACAGGGGACAGATCACAGATACGCAGTATTTT.

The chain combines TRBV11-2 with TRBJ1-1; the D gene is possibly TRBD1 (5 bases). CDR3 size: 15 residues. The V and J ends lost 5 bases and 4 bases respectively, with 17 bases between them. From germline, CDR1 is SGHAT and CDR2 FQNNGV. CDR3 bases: TGTGCCAGCAGCCCGAGGGACCGTCGCCTCACTGAAGCTTTCTTT. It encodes CASSPRDRRLTEAFF.

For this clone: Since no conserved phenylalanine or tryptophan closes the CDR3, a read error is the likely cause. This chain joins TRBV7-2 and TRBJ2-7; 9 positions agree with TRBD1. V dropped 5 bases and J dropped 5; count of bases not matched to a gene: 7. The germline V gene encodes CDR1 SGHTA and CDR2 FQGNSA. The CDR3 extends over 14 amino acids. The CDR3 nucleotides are TGTGCCAGCAGCCGGGACAGGGTATGGGACGAGCAGTACCTC. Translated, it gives CASSRDRVWDEQYL.

CDR3 nucleotides: TGCGCCAGCAGCCAAGAGTCGGGACAGGGGGATGGCTACACCTTC. Translation gives CASSQESGQGDGYTF. This rearrangement joins TRBV4-3 to TRBJ1-2, with 11 bases lining up with TRBD1. The CDR3 has 15 amino acids. Losses at the gene ends were 0 bases for V and 6 bases for J; bases not matched to a gene: 3. In germline, CDR1 is LGHNA, CDR2 YSLEER.

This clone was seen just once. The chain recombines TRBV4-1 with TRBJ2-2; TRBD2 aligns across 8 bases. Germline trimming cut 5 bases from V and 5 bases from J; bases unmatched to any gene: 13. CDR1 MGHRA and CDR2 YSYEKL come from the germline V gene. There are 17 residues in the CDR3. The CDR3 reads CASSKQAGGGLTGELFF. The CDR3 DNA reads TGCGCCAGCAGCAAGCAGGCGGGGGGAGGGTTAACCGGGGAGCTGTTTTTT.

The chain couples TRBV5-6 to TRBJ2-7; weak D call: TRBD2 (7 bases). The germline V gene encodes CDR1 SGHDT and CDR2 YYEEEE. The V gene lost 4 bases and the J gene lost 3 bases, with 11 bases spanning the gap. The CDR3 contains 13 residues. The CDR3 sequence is CASSLRGGYEQYF. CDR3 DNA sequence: TGTGCCAGCAGCCTTAGGGGGGGCTACGAGCAGTACTTC.

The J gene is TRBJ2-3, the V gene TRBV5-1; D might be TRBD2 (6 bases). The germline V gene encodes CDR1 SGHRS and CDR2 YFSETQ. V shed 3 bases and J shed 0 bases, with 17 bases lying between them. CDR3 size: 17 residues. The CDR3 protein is CASSSALVRGSTDTQYF. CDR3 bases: TGCGCCAGCAGCTCCGCTCTAGTCCGGGGGAGCACAGATACGCAGTATTTT.

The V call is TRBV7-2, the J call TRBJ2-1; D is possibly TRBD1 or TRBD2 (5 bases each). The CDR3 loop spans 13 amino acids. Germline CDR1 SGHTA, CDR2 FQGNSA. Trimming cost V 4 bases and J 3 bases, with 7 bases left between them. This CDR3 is CASSWDLYNEQFF. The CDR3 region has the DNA TGTGCCAGCAGCTGGGACCTCTACAATGAGCAGTTCTTC.

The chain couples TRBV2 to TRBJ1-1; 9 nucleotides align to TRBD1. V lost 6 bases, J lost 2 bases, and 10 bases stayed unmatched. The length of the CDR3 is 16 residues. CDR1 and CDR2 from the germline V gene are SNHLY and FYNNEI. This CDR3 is CASRRVGQGINTEAFF. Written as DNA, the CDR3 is TGTGCCAGCAGGAGGGTCGGACAGGGGATTAACACTGAAGCTTTCTTT.

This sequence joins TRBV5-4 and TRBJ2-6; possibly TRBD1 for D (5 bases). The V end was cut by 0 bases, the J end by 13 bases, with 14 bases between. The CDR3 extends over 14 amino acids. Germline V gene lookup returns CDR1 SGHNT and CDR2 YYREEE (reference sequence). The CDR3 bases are TGTGCCAGCAGCTTGGGTTGGGGCGCCTCTGTCCTGACTTTC. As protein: CASSLGWGASVLTF.

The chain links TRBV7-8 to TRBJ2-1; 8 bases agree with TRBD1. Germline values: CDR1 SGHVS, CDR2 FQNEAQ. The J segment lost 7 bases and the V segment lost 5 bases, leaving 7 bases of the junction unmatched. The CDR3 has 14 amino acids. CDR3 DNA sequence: TGTGCCAGCAGCATAGACAGGGGTGGGAATGAGCAGTTCTTC. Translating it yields CASSIDRGGNEQFF.

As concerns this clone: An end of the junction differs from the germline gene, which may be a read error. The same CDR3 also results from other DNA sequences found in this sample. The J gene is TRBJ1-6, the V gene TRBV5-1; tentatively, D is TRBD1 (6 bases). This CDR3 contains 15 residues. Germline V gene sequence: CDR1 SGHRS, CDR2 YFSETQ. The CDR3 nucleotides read TGCGCCAGCAGTTCGGGGGCTGGGCTTGATTCGCCCCTCCACTTT. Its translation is CASSSGAGLDSPLHF. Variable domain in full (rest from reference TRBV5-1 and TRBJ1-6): KAGVTQTPRYLIKTRGQQVTLSCSPISGHRSVSWYQQTPGQGLQFLFEYFSETQRNKGNFPGRFSGRQFSNSRSEMNVSTLELGDSALYLCASSSGAGLDSPLHFGNGTRLTVT.

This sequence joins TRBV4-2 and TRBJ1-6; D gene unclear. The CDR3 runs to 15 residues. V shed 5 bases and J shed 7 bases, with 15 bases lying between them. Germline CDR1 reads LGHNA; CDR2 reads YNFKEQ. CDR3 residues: CASSLALGGNSPLHF. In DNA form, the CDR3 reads TGTGCCAGCAGCTTGGCCCTCGGCGGGAATTCACCCCTCCACTTT.

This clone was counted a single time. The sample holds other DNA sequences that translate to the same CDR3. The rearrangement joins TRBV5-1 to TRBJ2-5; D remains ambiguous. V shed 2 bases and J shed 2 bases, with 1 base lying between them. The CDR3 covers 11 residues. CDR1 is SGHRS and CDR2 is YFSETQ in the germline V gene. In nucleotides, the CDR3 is TGCGCCAGCAGCTTTCAAGAGACCCAGTACTTC. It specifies CASSFQETQYF.

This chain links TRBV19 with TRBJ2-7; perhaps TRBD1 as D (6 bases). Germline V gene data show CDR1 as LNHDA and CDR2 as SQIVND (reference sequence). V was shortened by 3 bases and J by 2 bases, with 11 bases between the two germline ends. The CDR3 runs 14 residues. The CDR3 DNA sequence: TGTGCCAGTAGTATTGACAGGCGTGCCTACGAGCAGTACTTC. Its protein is CASSIDRRAYEQYF.

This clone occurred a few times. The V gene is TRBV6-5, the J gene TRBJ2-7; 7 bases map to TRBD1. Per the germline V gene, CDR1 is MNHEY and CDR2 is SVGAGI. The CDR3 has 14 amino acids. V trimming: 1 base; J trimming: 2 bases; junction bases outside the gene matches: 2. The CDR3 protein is CASSYYRGTYEQYF. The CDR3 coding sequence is TGTGCCAGCAGTTACTACAGGGGCACCTACGAGCAGTACTTC.

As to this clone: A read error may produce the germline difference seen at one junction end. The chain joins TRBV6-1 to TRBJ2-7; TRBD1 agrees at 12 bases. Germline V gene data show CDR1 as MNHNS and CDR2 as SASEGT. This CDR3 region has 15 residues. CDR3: CASTEGTGGMHEQYF. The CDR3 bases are TGTGCCAGCACTGAAGGGACAGGGGGCATGCACGAGCAGTACTTC.

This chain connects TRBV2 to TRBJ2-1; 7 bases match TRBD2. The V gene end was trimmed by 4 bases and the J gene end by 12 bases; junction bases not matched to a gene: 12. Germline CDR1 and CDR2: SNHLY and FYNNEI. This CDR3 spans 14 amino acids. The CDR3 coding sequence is TGTGCCAGCAGTGGTCTAGCGGTGGGGGGTGTGCAGTTCTTC. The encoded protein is CASSGLAVGGVQFF.